The text below deals with one T cell receptor (beta chain). Produced via immunoSEQ multiplex PCR; TCRdb's table is partial and in-frame only. The table has 49,000 or so clones, about 90% seen once. This specimen belongs to a study of T cell changes during pregnancy in multiple sclerosis. Germline values: CDR1 LGHNA, CDR2 YSLEER. V shed 0 bases and J shed 7 bases, with 17 bases lying between them. The CDR3 length is 16 residues. The chain has TRBV4-3 and TRBJ2-3, with D possibly TRBD1 on 5 matching bases. This receptor was obtained from a female donor in good health, enrolled as a control in a pregnancy study. The starting material was CD4+ T cells from peripheral blood mononuclear cells, obtained in the second trimester of pregnancy. As DNA, the CDR3 is TGCGCCAGCAGCCAAGATGTGCGACAGAAGAGTTATACGCAGTATTTT. Translated: CASSQDVRQKSYTQYF.